These T cell receptor beta chains were read from a single sample in a study of blood T cell repertoires in COVID-19. Using immunoSEQ multiplex PCR, the repertoire was profiled, and TCRdb retains in-frame clones only, with some absent. The table has 75,000 or so clones, roughly 86% seen once; the top ten hold roughly 29%. The sequencing input was peripheral blood. All receptors come from a man aged 50 to 60 with acute or convalescent COVID-19. The CDR3 runs from the conserved cysteine through the conserved F or W. The order of the fields is J gene, D gene, V gene, clone size, CDR3 DNA, CDR3 protein. D genes are given only for firm matches. Size values are once, few and many counts, or a class for expanded clones, and some rows have none.

>TRBJ2-2|TRBD1|TRBV7-2|-
TGTGCCAGCAGCTCAAGTGGGACAGGGAACGGGGAGCTGTTTTTT
CASSSSGTGNGELFF
>TRBJ2-5|TRBD2|TRBV28|-
TGTGCCAGCAGTTTACTAGCGGGGGGCCAAGAGACCCAGTACTTC
CASSLLAGGQETQYF
>TRBJ1-4|TRBD1|TRBV19|-
TGTGCCAGTAGTATGGGACAGGGAAGTGAAAAACTGTTTTTT
CASSMGQGSEKLFF
>TRBJ2-2|-|TRBV6-4|once
TGTGCCAGCAGTGCCCAGGGAACCGGGGAGCTGTTTTTT
CASSAQGTGELFF
>TRBJ1-2|TRBD1|TRBV3-1/TRBV3-2|-
TGTGCCAGCAGCCTAGACAGGGATGGCTACACCTTC
CASSLDRDGYTF
>TRBJ1-3|-|TRBV7-2|-
TGTGCCAGCAGCTTAGCGGGGGGGGAAGGAAACACCATATATTTT
CASSLAGGEGNTIYF
>TRBJ1-5|-|TRBV2|few
TGTGCCAGCAGCCCCCCAGGGGGCAATCAGCCCCAGCATTTT
CASSPPGGNQPQHF
>TRBJ1-5|TRBD1|TRBV6-6|few
TGTGCCAGCAGTTTCCAGGGGGATCAGCCCCAGCATTTT
CASSFQGDQPQHF
>TRBJ2-5|TRBD2|TRBV6-5|-
TGTGCCAGCGGGAGGGACTTCCAAGAGACCCAGTACTTC
CASGRDFQETQYF
>TRBJ2-3|TRBD2|TRBV7-3|once
TGTGCCAGCAGCCTAGGGGGGCTAGCGGGGGATACGCAGTATTTT
CASSLGGLAGDTQYF